This TCR beta chain stems from a study of blood T cell repertoires in COVID-19. Overall study context: Whether acute or convalescent, the COVID-19 samples came from the United States, Italy and Spain. Sources were T cells, B-cell-depleted T cells, or PBMCs; the material itself was cDNA or gDNA.

Deletions cut 6 bases from V and 0 bases from J, with 9 bases between. There are 13 residues in the CDR3. Original handling: How many nucleated cells were present was estimated from reference gene primer amplification. Measured with immunoSEQ multiplex PCR; TCRdb has only the in-frame clones, and not every one. The DNA was the basis for D and trimming; V, J and clone size are from that table. Of approximately 170,000 clones listed, 84% are singletons. Sequencing was performed on peripheral blood. The rearrangement joins TRBV12-3 or TRBV12-4 to TRBJ2-7, with unresolved D. This receptor was identified in a man aged 35 to 55 who had recovered from COVID-19. The CDR3 is CASSRDFSYEQYF. The DNA of the CDR3 is TGTGCCAGCAGCCGAGACTTCTCCTACGAGCAGTACTTC.